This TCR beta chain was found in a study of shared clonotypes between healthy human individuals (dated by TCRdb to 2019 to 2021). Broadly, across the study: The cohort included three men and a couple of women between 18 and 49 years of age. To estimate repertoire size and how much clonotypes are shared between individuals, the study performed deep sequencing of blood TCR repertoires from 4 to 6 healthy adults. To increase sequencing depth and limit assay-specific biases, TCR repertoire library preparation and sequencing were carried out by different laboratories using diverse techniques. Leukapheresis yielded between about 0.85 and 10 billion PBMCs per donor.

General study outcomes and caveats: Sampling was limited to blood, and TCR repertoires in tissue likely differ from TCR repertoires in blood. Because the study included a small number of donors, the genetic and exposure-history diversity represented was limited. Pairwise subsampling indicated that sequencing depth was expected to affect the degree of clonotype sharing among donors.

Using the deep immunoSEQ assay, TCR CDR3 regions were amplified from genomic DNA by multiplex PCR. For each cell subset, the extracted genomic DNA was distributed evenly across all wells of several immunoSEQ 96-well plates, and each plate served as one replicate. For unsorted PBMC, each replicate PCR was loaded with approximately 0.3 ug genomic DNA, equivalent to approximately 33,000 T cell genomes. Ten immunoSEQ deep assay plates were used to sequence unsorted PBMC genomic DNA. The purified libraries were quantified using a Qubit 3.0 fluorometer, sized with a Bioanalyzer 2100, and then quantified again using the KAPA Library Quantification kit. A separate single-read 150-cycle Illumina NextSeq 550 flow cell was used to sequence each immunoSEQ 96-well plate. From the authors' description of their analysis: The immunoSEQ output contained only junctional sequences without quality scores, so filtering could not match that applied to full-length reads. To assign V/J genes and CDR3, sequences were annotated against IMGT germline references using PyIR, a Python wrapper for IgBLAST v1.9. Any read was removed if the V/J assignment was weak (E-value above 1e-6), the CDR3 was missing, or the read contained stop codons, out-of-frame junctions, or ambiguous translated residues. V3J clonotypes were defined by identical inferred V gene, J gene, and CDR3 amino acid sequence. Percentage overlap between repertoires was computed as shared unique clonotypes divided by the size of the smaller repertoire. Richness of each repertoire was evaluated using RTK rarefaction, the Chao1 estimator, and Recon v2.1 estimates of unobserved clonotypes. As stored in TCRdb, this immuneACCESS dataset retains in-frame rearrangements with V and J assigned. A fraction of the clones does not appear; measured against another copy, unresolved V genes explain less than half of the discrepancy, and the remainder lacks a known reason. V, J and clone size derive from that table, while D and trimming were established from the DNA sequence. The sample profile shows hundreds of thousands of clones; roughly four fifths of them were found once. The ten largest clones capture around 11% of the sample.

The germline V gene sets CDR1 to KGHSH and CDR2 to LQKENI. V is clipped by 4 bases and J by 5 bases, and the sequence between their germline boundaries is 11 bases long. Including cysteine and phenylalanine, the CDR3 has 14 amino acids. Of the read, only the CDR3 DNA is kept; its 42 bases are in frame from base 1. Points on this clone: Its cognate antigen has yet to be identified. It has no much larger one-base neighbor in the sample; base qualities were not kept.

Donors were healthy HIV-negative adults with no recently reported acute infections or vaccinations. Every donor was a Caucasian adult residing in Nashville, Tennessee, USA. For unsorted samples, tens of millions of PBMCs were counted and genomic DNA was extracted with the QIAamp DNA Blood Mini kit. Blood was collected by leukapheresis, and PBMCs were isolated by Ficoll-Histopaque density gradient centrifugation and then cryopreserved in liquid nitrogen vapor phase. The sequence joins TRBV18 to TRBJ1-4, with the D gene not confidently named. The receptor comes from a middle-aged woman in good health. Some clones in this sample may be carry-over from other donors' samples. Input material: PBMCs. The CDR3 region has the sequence CASSLSRENEKLFF. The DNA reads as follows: TGTGCCAGCTCACTATCGCGGGAGAATGAAAAACTGTTTTTT.